Listed below are T cell receptor beta chains from one sample, sequenced in a study of control samples from healthy donors and cancer patients. The method was immunoSEQ multiplex PCR; TCRdb's version includes in-frame clones alone and lacks a portion of them. The sample consists of roughly 170,000 clones, around 90% of them appearing once. The sample was blood. All receptors derive from a woman between 40 and 50 years old in good health. Each CDR3 is given with its conserved first and last residue. Each record gives: D gene, J gene, V gene, clone size, CDR3 DNA, CDR3 protein. D genes are given only for firm matches. The size of a clone is reported for some rows only, either as once, few or many, or as a class for expanded clones.

D: TRBD2
J: TRBJ2-7
V: TRBV3-1/TRBV3-2
size: few
DNA: TGTGCCAGCAGCCTTTCAGCGGGGGGGCTTGACGAGCAGTACTTC
CDR3: CASSLSAGGLDEQYF

D: TRBD1
J: TRBJ1-1
V: TRBV6-1
size: .
DNA: TGTGCCAGCAGTCAAGGACAGGGGTTATCCGGCACTGAAGCTTTCTTT
CDR3: CASSQGQGLSGTEAFF

D: TRBD2
J: TRBJ2-2
V: TRBV7-9
size: .
DNA: TGTGCCAGCAGCTTAGGTATAGCGGGGCTGTACACCGGGGAGCTGTTTTTT
CDR3: CASSLGIAGLYTGELFF

D: TRBD1
J: TRBJ2-4
V: TRBV6-1
size: once
DNA: TGTGCCAGCAGTGAACAGGGACAGGGCCGGTACTTC
CDR3: CASSEQGQGRYF

D: .
J: TRBJ1-1
V: TRBV13
size: .
DNA: TGTGCCAGCAGCTTATCGGGGGAGAACACTGAAGCTTTCTTT
CDR3: CASSLSGENTEAFF

D: TRBD1
J: TRBJ1-2
V: TRBV5-1
size: .
DNA: TGCGCCAGCAGCTCGGGGGGGACAGGGGACTATGGCTACACCTTC
CDR3: CASSSGGTGDYGYTF

D: .
J: TRBJ1-4
V: TRBV19
size: once
DNA: TGTGCCAGTAGTATATGGCAGCATAATGAAAAACTGTTTTTT
CDR3: CASSIWQHNEKLFF

D: TRBD2
J: TRBJ2-3
V: TRBV27
size: .
DNA: TGTGCCAGCAGTTTAGTCGCGGGGGGCGTCACAGATACGCAGTATTTT
CDR3: CASSLVAGGVTDTQYF

D: .
J: TRBJ1-4
V: TRBV27
size: .
DNA: TGTGCCAGCAGTAAAGAATTCCAGGGATTCGAAAAACTGTTTTTT
CDR3: CASSKEFQGFEKLFF

D: .
J: TRBJ2-5
V: TRBV18
size: .
DNA: TGTGCCAGCTCACCAGCAGGAGGTGAGACCCAGTACTTC
CDR3: CASSPAGGETQYF

D: .
J: TRBJ2-2
V: TRBV10-3
size: .
DNA: TGTGCCATCAGCCTTGGCGGGGAGCTGTTTTTT
CDR3: CAISLGGELFF

D: TRBD1
J: TRBJ2-7
V: TRBV6-5
size: .
DNA: TGTGCCAGCAGTTACACGCTTAACCGGGACAGATACGAGCAGTACTTC
CDR3: CASSYTLNRDRYEQYF

D: .
J: TRBJ2-7
V: TRBV7-9
size: .
DNA: TGTGCCAGCAGCCGAAAGGATCCATACTCTGAGCAGTACTTC
CDR3: CASSRKDPYSEQYF

D: .
J: TRBJ2-1
V: TRBV4-1
size: .
DNA: TGCGCCAGCAGTCAGAGGCTAGTCGGCGATGAGCAGTTCTTC
CDR3: CASSQRLVGDEQFF

D: .
J: TRBJ1-4
V: TRBV15
size: .
DNA: TGTGCCACCAGCAGAGATAGAAGCTATGAGGTTGATATGTTTTTT
CDR3: CATSRDRSYEVDMFF

D: .
J: TRBJ2-2
V: TRBV19
size: .
DNA: TGTGCCGTAAGAAAAAGGCACACCGGGGAGCTGTTTTTT
CDR3: CAVRKRHTGELFF

D: TRBD2
J: TRBJ2-7
V: TRBV14
size: .
DNA: TGTGCCAGCAGCCAAGATTGGGGGACTAGCGGTTCCTACGAGCAGTACTTC
CDR3: CASSQDWGTSGSYEQYF

D: .
J: TRBJ2-3
V: TRBV11-3
size: .
DNA: TGTGCCAGCAGCTTGGGCGGGGCGGGCCCAGATACGCAGTATTTT
CDR3: CASSLGGAGPDTQYF

D: .
J: TRBJ2-5
V: TRBV19
size: once
DNA: TGTGCCAGCTCAGGAGGGGGGGCGGTAAGACAAGAGACCCAGTACTTC
CDR3: CASSGGGAVRQETQYF

D: .
J: TRBJ1-2
V: TRBV4-1
size: .
DNA: TGCGCCAGCAGCCCCCTCGCCCGGGGGGATTATGGCTACACCTTC
CDR3: CASSPLARGDYGYTF

D: .
J: TRBJ2-1
V: TRBV9
size: .
DNA: TGTGCCAGCAGCCTTATTAGTGGCGGTAATGAGCAGTTCTTC
CDR3: CASSLISGGNEQFF

D: .
J: TRBJ1-1
V: TRBV6-5
size: once
DNA: TGTGCCAGCAGTTACTCGAATAGGGTCGGTACTGAAGCTTTCTTT
CDR3: CASSYSNRVGTEAFF

D: .
J: TRBJ2-7
V: TRBV3-1/TRBV3-2
size: once
DNA: TGTGCCAGCAGCCCTCCCTGGGGGGCGAGGGACGAGCAGTACTTC
CDR3: CASSPPWGARDEQYF

D: TRBD1
J: TRBJ2-5
V: TRBV11-2
size: .
DNA: TGTGCCAGCAGCTTAGGTTGGGACAGGCCCCAAGAGACCCAGTACTTC
CDR3: CASSLGWDRPQETQYF

D: .
J: TRBJ2-2
V: TRBV19
size: .
DNA: TGTGCCAGTAGACAACAACCCCGGGGGCCCACCGGGGAGCTGTTTTTT
CDR3: CASRQQPRGPTGELFF

D: TRBD1
J: TRBJ2-1
V: TRBV6-6
size: .
DNA: TGTGCCAGCTCCCGGGACAGGGGCTGGGATGAGCAGTTCTTC
CDR3: CASSRDRGWDEQFF

D: .
J: TRBJ2-6
V: TRBV2
size: .
DNA: TGTGCCAGCAGTATCGAGGGGAATGGGGCCAACGTCCTGACTTTC
CDR3: CASSIEGNGANVLTF

D: .
J: TRBJ1-1
V: TRBV19
size: .
DNA: TGTGCCAGTCGGCCCGGTAACACTGAAGCTTTCTTT
CDR3: CASRPGNTEAFF

D: .
J: TRBJ1-4
V: TRBV5-6
size: .
DNA: TGTGCCAGCAGCTTCTTGGCAGGGGACTCAACTAATGAAAAACTGTTTTTT
CDR3: CASSFLAGDSTNEKLFF

D: .
J: TRBJ2-3
V: TRBV5-1
size: once
DNA: TGCGCCAGCAGCTTGCAGGGACAAGATACGCAGTATTTT
CDR3: CASSLQGQDTQYF

D: .
J: TRBJ2-7
V: TRBV13
size: .
DNA: TGTGCCAGCAGCCCCTGGACTGAGACTAATTTCGGAGAGCAGTACTTC
CDR3: CASSPWTETNFGEQYF

D: .
J: TRBJ2-5
V: TRBV29-1
size: .
DNA: TGCAGCGTTGAGGGAAGACAGCTCGGGACCCAGTACTTC
CDR3: CSVEGRQLGTQYF

D: .
J: TRBJ1-3
V: TRBV11-2
size: .
DNA: TGTGCCAGCAGCAAACAGCTCTCTGGAAACACCATATATTTT
CDR3: CASSKQLSGNTIYF

D: .
J: TRBJ1-3
V: TRBV21-1
size: .
DNA: TGTGCCAGCAGCACCGAGCGTAGACACTCTGGAAACACCATATATTTT
CDR3: CASSTERRHSGNTIYF

D: .
J: TRBJ1-2
V: TRBV6-2/TRBV6-3
size: .
DNA: TGTGCCAGCAGTCCCCGGCTCTATGGCTACACCTTC
CDR3: CASSPRLYGYTF

D: .
J: TRBJ2-5
V: TRBV20-1
size: .
DNA: TGCAGTGCCCATGGGGGGGAGACCCAGTACTTC
CDR3: CSAHGGETQYF

D: TRBD1
J: TRBJ1-1
V: TRBV27
size: .
DNA: TGTGCCAGCAGTTTATCCACAGGGGCGAACACTGAAGCTTTCTTT
CDR3: CASSLSTGANTEAFF

D: .
J: TRBJ2-1
V: TRBV4-2
size: once
DNA: TGTGCCAGCAGCCCACAGGGTTTGTTGAATGAGCAGTTCTTC
CDR3: CASSPQGLLNEQFF

D: .
J: TRBJ2-2
V: TRBV19
size: .
DNA: TGTGCCAGTTCGACAACGACGAACACCGGGGAGCTGTTTTTT
CDR3: CASSTTTNTGELFF

D: .
J: TRBJ1-1
V: TRBV5-5
size: .
DNA: TGTGCCAGCAGCTCGACAAACTTACCTAGGACGGCGAACACTGAAGCTTTCTTT
CDR3: CASSSTNLPRTANTEAFF

D: .
J: TRBJ1-6
V: TRBV7-6
size: .
DNA: TGTGCCAGCACCCGGGATCACCGGAGCTCCTATAATTCACCCCTCCACTTT
CDR3: CASTRDHRSSYNSPLHF

D: .
J: TRBJ2-7
V: TRBV11-2
size: .
DNA: TGTGCCAGCAGGCTGACTAGTAGCTACGAGCAGTACTTC
CDR3: CASRLTSSYEQYF

D: .
J: TRBJ2-7
V: TRBV12-3/TRBV12-4
size: few
DNA: TGTGCCAGCGCTTGGGGTGCGGGCGAGCAGTACTTC
CDR3: CASAWGAGEQYF

D: .
J: TRBJ1-2
V: TRBV5-6
size: .
DNA: TGTGCCAGCACCGCGGTAGTAGGGGGTGATGGCTACACCTTC
CDR3: CASTAVVGGDGYTF

D: .
J: TRBJ1-2
V: TRBV7-9
size: .
DNA: TGTGCCAGCAGCCTACAGGGAGCCTATGGCTACACCTTC
CDR3: CASSLQGAYGYTF

D: TRBD1
J: TRBJ2-7
V: TRBV11-2
size: .
DNA: TGTGCCAGCAGCATCGGGACAGTCGGGGAGCAGTACTTC
CDR3: CASSIGTVGEQYF

D: .
J: TRBJ2-2
V: TRBV5-1
size: .
DNA: TGCGCCACCTCGGGGATAGAGCCCGGGGAGCTGTTTTTT
CDR3: CATSGIEPGELFF

D: TRBD2
J: TRBJ2-2
V: TRBV4-1
size: .
DNA: TGCGCCAGCAGCCAGCTAGCGGGGGGGCTCGGCGGGGAGCTGTTTTTT
CDR3: CASSQLAGGLGGELFF

D: TRBD1
J: TRBJ2-7
V: TRBV5-8
size: .
DNA: TGTGCCAGCCAAACCGGGACAGATTACGAGCAGTACTTC
CDR3: CASQTGTDYEQYF

D: TRBD1
J: TRBJ2-1
V: TRBV24-1
size: .
DNA: TGTGCCACCAGTGATTCTGGACAGGGACACAATGAGCAGTTCTTC
CDR3: CATSDSGQGHNEQFF

D: .
J: TRBJ2-7
V: TRBV6-5
size: .
DNA: TGTGCCAGCAGTCCCTCCCCCCTGGTCCACGAGCAGTACTTC
CDR3: CASSPSPLVHEQYF

D: .
J: TRBJ1-1
V: TRBV19
size: .
DNA: TGTGCCAGTACCCCCGGCGCGTACGGGAACACTGAAGCTTTCTTT
CDR3: CASTPGAYGNTEAFF

D: TRBD2
J: TRBJ2-7
V: TRBV7-2
size: .
DNA: TGTGCCAGCAGCCCCCGGGGGGGGGTCTCCTACGAGCAGTACTTC
CDR3: CASSPRGGVSYEQYF

D: TRBD1
J: TRBJ1-2
V: TRBV5-1
size: .
DNA: TGCGCCAGCAGCTTGGCGTCGACAGGGGGTGATCTTAACTATGGCTACACCTTC
CDR3: CASSLASTGGDLNYGYTF

D: .
J: TRBJ1-2
V: TRBV6-5
size: once
DNA: TGTGCCATCCGAAAGTCGGGGGGCAATGGCTACACCTTC
CDR3: CAIRKSGGNGYTF

D: .
J: TRBJ1-1
V: TRBV6-5
size: .
DNA: TGTGCCAGCAGGGGGCGGGGGTTGAACACTGAAGCTTTCTTT
CDR3: CASRGRGLNTEAFF

D: .
J: TRBJ2-3
V: TRBV19
size: .
DNA: TGTGCCAGTAGTGGGTACGGAAGCACAGATACGCAGTATTTT
CDR3: CASSGYGSTDTQYF